The 20 T cell receptor beta chains below all came from one sample that was sequenced in a study of a mutant IDH1 vaccine in newly diagnosed glioma. Assay: immunoSEQ multiplex PCR; the TCRdb copy retains only in-frame clones and omits some. The sample includes about 62,000 clones, around 86% of them seen just once. These receptors' targets are unknown. The time point is: week 47, end of study. All doses held 300 ug of mutant IDH1 20-mer peptide, with topical imiquimod. The sample in question was PBMCs, obtained from a glioma patient whose treatment included an IDH1 peptide vaccine. The receptors stem from a man aged 30 to 45 with glioma.

The rearrangement uses TRBV5-1 and TRBJ2-3; 7 positions agree with TRBD2. The germline V gene encodes CDR1 SGHRS and CDR2 YFSETQ. The CDR3 is 14 residues long. Trimming cost V 7 bases and J 0 bases; bases outside gene matches: 5. The CDR3 sequence is CASGGDSSTDTQYF. Here the CDR3 DNA reads TGCGCCAGCGGGGGGGATTCTAGCACAGATACGCAGTATTTT. Supplemented by reference TRBV5-1 and TRBJ2-3, the full variable domain reads KAGVTQTPRYLIKTRGQQVTLSCSPISGHRSVSWYQQTPGQGLQFLFEYFSETQRNKGNFPGRFSGRQFSNSRSEMNVSTLELGDSALYLCASGGDSSTDTQYFGPGTRLTVL.

The chain links TRBV19 to TRBJ2-2; TRBD2 agrees at 10 bases. This CDR3 is 15 amino acids long. Trimming removed 6 bases from V and 4 bases from J; junction bases left unmatched: 5. The germline CDR1 and CDR2 sequences are LNHDA and SQIVND (reference sequence). CDR3: CASRSSGGVTGELFF. The CDR3 bases are TGTGCCAGTAGATCTAGCGGGGGCGTCACCGGGGAGCTGTTTTTT. Combining the CDR3 with reference TRBV19 and TRBJ2-2 gives the whole variable domain DGGITQSPKYLFRKEGQNVTLSCEQNLNHDAMYWYRQDPGQGLRLIYYSQIVNDFQKGDIAEGYSVSREKKESFPLTVTSAQKNPTAFYLCASRSSGGVTGELFFGEGSRLTVL.

V is TRBV6-6 and J is TRBJ2-5; 12 bases match TRBD1. The CDR3 contains 15 residues. The germline gives CDR1 MNHNY, CDR2 SVGAGI (reference sequence). With V trimmed by 7 bases and J by 5 bases, 8 bases remained unmatched. The CDR3 sequence: CASTQGQGAFETQYF. Here the CDR3 DNA reads TGTGCCAGCACCCAGGGACAGGGGGCATTTGAGACCCAGTACTTC.

The genes are TRBV7-2 and TRBJ1-6; D perhaps matches TRBD1 (6 bases). Trimming shortened V by 6 bases and J by 10 bases, and 16 bases separated the two germline ends. The length of the CDR3 is 14 residues. Germline V gives CDR1 SGHTA, CDR2 FQGNSA. The CDR3 coding sequence is TGTGCCAGCAGGATGGCACAGGGTTGGTCACCCCTCCACTTT. It is translated as CASRMAQGWSPLHF.

The chain combines TRBV6-4 with TRBJ2-3, with 10 bases fitting TRBD2. The V gene end was trimmed by 5 bases and the J gene end by 8 bases; junction bases not matched to a gene: 19. Germline CDR1 and CDR2: MRHNA and SNTAGT. The CDR3 is 18 amino acids. The CDR3 spells CASSPTLRVAGGAGTQYF. As DNA, the CDR3 is TGTGCCAGCAGTCCCACCCTCCGGGTAGCGGGGGGTGCGGGTACGCAGTATTTT.

The chain has TRBV25-1 and TRBJ1-1; 10 bases are shared with TRBD1. Trimming removed 5 bases from V and 5 bases from J; junction bases left unmatched: 2. The germline gives CDR1 MGHDK, CDR2 SYGVNS. The CDR3 covers 13 residues. CDR3 protein: CASSRTGGTEAFF. CDR3 DNA sequence: TGTGCCAGCAGTCGGACAGGGGGGACTGAAGCTTTCTTT.

The CDR3 DNA reads as TGTGCCAGCAGTTACTCGAGTAAACCTGGGAACTCACCCCTCCACTTT. It specifies CASSYSSKPGNSPLHF. The chain joins TRBV6-5 to TRBJ1-6, with D uncertain. V shed 0 bases and J shed 10 bases, with 16 bases lying between them. This CDR3 has 16 amino acids. Germline CDR1 is MNHEY and CDR2 is SVGAGI.

This clone came up once. The chain links TRBV9 to TRBJ2-3; D gene uncertain. V lost 3 bases, J lost 0 bases, and 8 bases lay in between. CDR1 SGDLS and CDR2 YYNGEE come from the germline V gene. This CDR3 comprises 14 residues. The CDR3 sequence: CASSALHSTDTQYF. The CDR3, as DNA: TGTGCCAGCAGCGCACTACATAGCACAGATACGCAGTATTTT.

This sequence joins TRBV7-9 and TRBJ1-2, with D unresolved. Germline CDR1 reads SEHNR; CDR2 reads FQNEAQ (reference sequence). The V end lost 1 base, the J end lost 6 bases, and 15 bases lay between the germline ends. The CDR3 is made up of 15 amino acids. CDR3 sequence (DNA): TGTGCCAGCAGCTTAGGAAGCAAAGGGATGGATGGCTACACCTTC. Its protein product is CASSLGSKGMDGYTF. The whole variable domain, filled in from reference TRBV7-9 and TRBJ1-2, reads DTGVSQNPRHKITKRGQNVTFRCDPISEHNRLYWYRQTLGQGPEFLTYFQNEAQLEKSRLLSDRFSAERPKGSFSTLEIQRTEQGDSAMYLCASSLGSKGMDGYTFGSGTRLTVV.

V and J are TRBV4-2 and TRBJ2-7; D is possibly TRBD2 (7 bases). This CDR3 is built from 15 residues. V lost 6 bases and J lost 2, with 17 bases in between. From germline, CDR1 is LGHNA and CDR2 YNFKEQ. The CDR3 here is CASSGARGQTYEQYF. CDR3 DNA: TGTGCCAGCAGTGGGGCGCGGGGGCAAACCTACGAGCAGTACTTC.

The table lists this clone with a few counts. V and J are TRBV2 and TRBJ1-5, with 10 bases fitting TRBD1. V gave up 6 bases and J gave up 5 bases; unmatched junction bases: 1. The CDR3 totals 13 residues. CDR1 SNHLY and CDR2 FYNNEI come from the germline V gene. In nucleotides, the CDR3 is TGTGCCAGCAGCGGGACAGGGGATCAGCCCCAGCATTTT. Translation: CASSGTGDQPQHF.

This chain connects TRBV6-1 to TRBJ2-5; a possible D gene is TRBD1 (6 bases). Trimming removed 6 bases at V and 4 bases at J, with 18 bases between. Germline-derived CDR1 and CDR2 are MNHNS and SASEGT. The CDR3 has 15 residues. This chain's CDR3 is CASRQGKLVGETQYF. CDR3 in DNA: TGTGCCAGCAGACAGGGAAAGTTGGTTGGAGAGACCCAGTACTTC.

J is TRBJ2-7 and V is TRBV5-1; no firm D call. The CDR3 length is 13 residues. Per the germline V gene, CDR1 is SGHRS and CDR2 is YFSETQ. V was shortened by 2 bases and J by 2 bases, with 8 bases between the two germline ends. The CDR3 reads CASSFDSPYEQYF. CDR3 DNA sequence: TGCGCCAGCAGCTTTGACTCCCCCTACGAGCAGTACTTC.

For this clone: The same CDR3 can be traced to other DNA sequences in this sample. The chain has TRBV6-1 and TRBJ1-5; D is ambiguous. The germline CDR1 and CDR2 sequences are MNHNS and SASEGT. CDR3 length equals 14 residues. The V gene lost 2 bases and the J gene lost 2 bases, with 7 bases spanning the gap. For the CDR3, the DNA is TGTGCCAGCAGTGAATCATGGGGCAATCAGCCCCAGCATTTT. It yields the protein CASSESWGNQPQHF.

The rearrangement links TRBV12-2 to TRBJ1-1; TRBD1 was called by the table and not checked on the DNA. TRBV12-2 is assigned pseudogene status. There are 16 residues in the CDR3. The CDR3 coding sequence is TGTGCAAGTCGCTTGGGAGGGCAGGGGGCAGGCACTGAAGCTTTCTTT. Amino acids: CASRLGGQGAGTEAFF.

The CDR3 coding sequence is TGTGCCAGCAGCGCAGGACAGTTAAAGGGTTCGAATTCACCCCTCCACTTT. The encoded protein is CASSAGQLKGSNSPLHF. This rearrangement joins TRBV5-4 to TRBJ1-6; tentative D call: TRBD1 (6 bases). The CDR3 is made up of 17 amino acids. The V end was cut by 4 bases, the J end by 7 bases, with 21 bases between. Germline V gives CDR1 SGHNT, CDR2 YYREEE (reference sequence).

The chain combines TRBV7-2 with TRBJ2-3, with 11 nucleotides matching TRBD1. CDR1 is SGHTA and CDR2 is FQGNSA in the germline V gene. V lost 4 bases to trimming and J lost 4 bases; unmatched junction nucleotides: 4. The CDR3 extends over 15 amino acids. CDR3 region: CASSSRTGGADTQYF. As DNA, the CDR3 is TGTGCCAGCAGCTCAAGGACAGGGGGCGCAGATACGCAGTATTTT. Using reference TRBV7-2 and TRBJ2-3 for the parts outside the CDR3, the full variable domain is GAGVSQSPSNKVTEKGKDVELRCDPISGHTALYWYRQSLGQGLEFLIYFQGNSAPDKSGLPSDRFSAERTGGSVSTLTIQRTQQEDSAVYLCASSSRTGGADTQYFGPGTRLTVL.

V usage is TRBV28 and J usage is TRBJ2-3; 7 bases line up with TRBD1. CDR1 and CDR2 (germline): MDHEN, SYDVKM. The V gene end was trimmed by 2 bases and the J gene end by 5 bases; junction bases not matched to a gene: 4. This CDR3 has 14 amino acids. The CDR3 DNA reads as TGTGCCAGCAGTTTAAAGGCAGGGGGAGATACGCAGTATTTT. Translating it yields CASSLKAGGDTQYF.

The chain has TRBV10-1 and TRBJ2-3; a possible D gene is TRBD2 (6 bases). Germline lookup yields CDR1 WNHNN and CDR2 SYGVQD (reference sequence). Trimming shortened V by 4 bases and J by 4 bases, and 15 bases separated the two germline ends. CDR3 length equals 15 residues. The CDR3 is CASSASGRPADTQYF. Written as DNA, the CDR3 is TGCGCCAGCAGTGCGAGCGGGCGTCCTGCAGATACGCAGTATTTT.

The chain carries TRBV10-1 and TRBJ2-2; D may be TRBD1 or TRBD2 (5 bases each). The V gene lost 11 bases and the J gene lost 1 base, with 14 bases spanning the gap. CDR3 length: 14 residues. Germline V lookup: CDR1 WNHNN, CDR2 SYGVQD (reference sequence). As DNA, the CDR3 is TGCGCCTCCAGACGAGGGGAGAACACCGGGGAGCTGTTTTTT. Its protein is CASRRGENTGELFF.